These 8 T cell receptor beta chains were sequenced from one sample in a study of T cell responses to AZD1222 COVID-19 vaccine. Produced via immunoSEQ multiplex PCR; TCRdb's table is partial and in-frame only. The sample holds 110,000 to 150,000 clones, approximately 83% seen once. Sequences were derived from peripheral blood, sampled on day 0 of AZD1222 vaccination. These receptors were obtained from an adult in good health.

This clone has only a few counts. This chain uses TRBV4-1 with TRBJ2-3; 11 positions agree with TRBD2. V lost 1 base to trimming and J lost 4 bases; unmatched junction nucleotides: 1. This CDR3 contains 15 residues. In germline, CDR1 is MGHRA, CDR2 YSYEKL. The CDR3 loop reads CASSQVAGGPDTQYF. The CDR3 DNA reads as TGCGCCAGCAGCCAAGTAGCGGGGGGGCCAGATACGCAGTATTTT.

The rearrangement links TRBV19 to TRBJ2-5; D tentatively reads TRBD1 or TRBD2 (5 bases each). CDR3 length equals 14 residues. Deletions cut 3 bases from V and 4 bases from J, with 12 bases between. Germline V gene sequence: CDR1 LNHDA, CDR2 SQIVND (reference sequence). CDR3 sequence: CASSMWSGTETQYF. The CDR3 nucleotides read TGTGCCAGTAGTATGTGGTCAGGGACAGAGACCCAGTACTTC.

V usage is TRBV16 and J usage is TRBJ1-2; TRBD1 aligns across 8 bases. The CDR3 runs 18 residues. The J segment lost 8 bases and the V segment lost 4 bases, leaving 21 bases of the junction unmatched. The germline CDR1 and CDR2 sequences are KGHSY and FQNENV. CDR3 sequence: CASSRRSTGGENPEGYTF. In DNA, the CDR3 is TGTGCCAGCAGCCGCCGATCAACAGGGGGGGAGAATCCGGAGGGCTACACCTTC.

J is TRBJ1-1 and V is TRBV18; D is ambiguous. V lost 3 bases to trimming and J lost 6 bases, with 17 bases between them. The CDR3 spans 15 residues. Per the germline V gene, CDR1 is KGHSH and CDR2 is LQKENI. The CDR3 region is CASSPQAGYLPEAFF. The CDR3 coding sequence is TGTGCCAGCTCACCCCAAGCGGGGTATCTCCCTGAAGCTTTCTTT.

This chain joins TRBV6-5 and TRBJ1-6, with a weak D call TRBD1 (5 bases). V was cut by 6 bases and J by 6 bases, with 15 bases left in between. CDR1 and CDR2 from the germline V gene are MNHEY and SVGAGI. The CDR3 length is 15 residues. The CDR3 DNA follows: TGTGCCAGCAGACCCTCCGGGGCCTTTAATTCACCCCTCCACTTT. It is translated as CASRPSGAFNSPLHF.

The CDR3 DNA is TGTGCCAGCAGCGGAAGACAGGGGGCAGACTATGGCTACACCTTC. Translation gives CASSGRQGADYGYTF. The chain couples TRBV7-9 to TRBJ1-2; 10 bases are a match to TRBD1. Germline V gives CDR1 SEHNR, CDR2 FQNEAQ (reference sequence). The CDR3 has 15 amino acids. The junction had 6 bases not matched to a gene; V was cut back by 5 bases and J by 3 bases.

The CDR3, as DNA: TGTGCCAGCTCACCAGGGGTATCGACTGAAGCTTTCTTT. This sequence encodes CASSPGVSTEAFF. The V gene is TRBV18, the J gene TRBJ1-1; D unclear. The V end was cut by 2 bases, the J end by 5 bases, with 9 bases between. The CDR3 runs 13 residues. CDR1 and CDR2 from the germline V gene are KGHSH and LQKENI.

For this clone: One end of the junction is discordant with germline, which a read error may explain. The chain uses TRBV7-7 and TRBJ2-1; 8 bases align to TRBD2. This CDR3 contains 15 residues. CDR1 is SSHAT and CDR2 is FNYEAQ in the germline V gene (reference sequence). The CDR3 bases are TGTGCTAGCAGCTTAGGACTAGCAAGCTACAATGAGCAGTTCTTC. It codes for CASSLGLASYNEQFF.